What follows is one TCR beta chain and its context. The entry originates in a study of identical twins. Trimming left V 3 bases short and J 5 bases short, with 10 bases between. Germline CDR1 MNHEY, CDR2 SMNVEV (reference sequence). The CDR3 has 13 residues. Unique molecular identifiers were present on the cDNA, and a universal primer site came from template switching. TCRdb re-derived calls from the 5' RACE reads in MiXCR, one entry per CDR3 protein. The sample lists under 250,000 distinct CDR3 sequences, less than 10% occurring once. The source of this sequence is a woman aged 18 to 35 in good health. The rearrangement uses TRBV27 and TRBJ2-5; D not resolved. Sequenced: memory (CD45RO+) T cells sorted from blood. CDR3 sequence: CASSFPGTETQYF. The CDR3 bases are TGTGCCAGCAGTTTCCCGGGTACGGAGACCCAGTACTTC.